The 30 T cell receptor beta chains below come from one sample, sequenced in a study of blood T cell repertoires in COVID-19. Generated by immunoSEQ multiplex PCR, the TCRdb table keeps only in-frame clones and is missing some. The sample carries 87,000 or so clones, around 75% recorded once. Sequenced material: peripheral blood. The receptor source for this set is a woman older than 75 with active or convalescent COVID-19.

The chain links TRBV29-1 to TRBJ1-4; the D gene is possibly TRBD1 (6 bases). The germline gives CDR1 SQVTM, CDR2 ANQGSEA. With 7 bases removed from V and 3 bases from J, the gap between germline ends came to 9 bases. The CDR3 spans 12 residues. As DNA, the CDR3 is TGCAGCGGGGGGGCCCCTAATGAAAAACTGTTTTTT. Translating gives CSGGAPNEKLFF.

With respect to this clone: A much larger clonotype is one base distant, so this may be a read error. The V and J genes are TRBV7-3 and TRBJ2-5; TRBD1 agrees at 9 bases. The CDR3 covers 13 residues. V lost 6 bases, J lost 5 bases, and 4 bases stayed unmatched. Germline values: CDR1 SGHTA, CDR2 FQGTGA. The chain's CDR3 is CASSTGGGETQYF. The DNA of the CDR3 is TGTGCCAGCAGTACAGGGGGCGGTGAGACCCAGTACTTC.

The gene calls are TRBV6-5 and TRBJ1-2; D not resolved. With 0 bases removed from V and 4 bases from J, the gap between germline ends came to 9 bases. Germline V CDR1 and CDR2: MNHEY, SVGAGI. The length of the CDR3 is 14 residues. As DNA, the CDR3 is TGTGCCAGCAGTTACTCTGACACGACCTATGGCTACACCTTC. It specifies CASSYSDTTYGYTF.

The count of this clone is one. The rearrangement joins TRBV19 to TRBJ1-2, with 7 bases that match TRBD1. Per germline, CDR1 LNHDA and CDR2 SQIVND (reference sequence). CDR3 size: 20 residues. V dropped 9 bases and J dropped 0; count of bases not matched to a gene: 25. Written as DNA, the CDR3 is TGTGCCAGCCTTCCCGGGACAGACTTAGATCTCAAACCAGCTAACTATGGCTACACCTTC. This gives the protein CASLPGTDLDLKPANYGYTF.

The gene calls are TRBV7-2 and TRBJ2-1, with D possibly TRBD2 on 5 matching bases. This CDR3 comprises 15 residues. Germline CDR1 is SGHTA and CDR2 is FQGNSA. Between the trimmed V and J ends, which lost 5 bases and 1 base, there was a span of 12 bases. CDR3 DNA: TGTGCCAGCAGCCGCGTCGCGGGTTCCTACAATGAGCAGTTCTTC. As protein: CASSRVAGSYNEQFF.

The chain has TRBV15 and TRBJ2-6; D gene unclear. Per germline, CDR1 LNHNV and CDR2 YYDKDF (reference sequence). V gave up 0 bases and J gave up 3 bases, with 9 bases separating them. The CDR3 is 16 amino acids. CDR3 DNA: TGTGCCACCAGCAGAGATTTGGGCTTTGGGGCCAACGTCCTGACTTTC. It encodes CATSRDLGFGANVLTF.

The genes are TRBV28 and TRBJ1-2, with TRBD1 matching 10 bases. The V and J ends lost 3 bases and 8 bases, in that order; junction bases with no gene match: 15. CDR1 is MDHEN, CDR2 SYDVKM, per germline. The CDR3 has 17 amino acids. CDR3 loop: CASSLRGPRDRGWGYTF. CDR3 DNA sequence: TGTGCCAGCAGTTTGCGGGGGCCCCGGGACAGGGGATGGGGCTACACCTTC.

This chain uses TRBV19 with TRBJ1-2; 9 positions match TRBD1. V lost 7 bases to trimming and J lost 6 bases; unmatched junction nucleotides: 9. CDR3 length equals 14 residues. The germline V gene encodes CDR1 LNHDA and CDR2 SQIVND (reference sequence). The DNA of the CDR3 is TGTGCCAGTACGACCGGGACAGGGCTCCATGGCTACACCTTC. It yields the protein CASTTGTGLHGYTF. Combining the CDR3 with reference TRBV19 and TRBJ1-2 gives the whole variable domain DGGITQSPKYLFRKEGQNVTLSCEQNLNHDAMYWYRQDPGQGLRLIYYSQIVNDFQKGDIAEGYSVSREKKESFPLTVTSAQKNPTAFYLCASTTGTGLHGYTFGSGTRLTVV.

The CDR3 region is CASSQQGQSTDTQYF. CDR3 in DNA: TGTGCCAGCAGCCAGCAGGGACAGTCCACAGATACGCAGTATTTT. V is TRBV6-6 and J is TRBJ2-3, with 7 positions matching TRBD1. V gave up 6 bases and J gave up 2 bases; unmatched junction bases: 8. Germline CDR1 and CDR2: MNHNY and SVGAGI (reference sequence). The CDR3 length is 15 residues.

This sequence joins TRBV19 and TRBJ1-2; TRBD1 aligns across 9 bases. In germline, CDR1 is LNHDA, CDR2 SQIVND (reference sequence). This CDR3 has 16 residues. The V gene end was trimmed by 5 bases and the J gene end by 3 bases; junction bases not matched to a gene: 10. The CDR3 loop is CASSPEGTGKYYGYTF. The CDR3 nucleotides are TGTGCCAGTAGTCCCGAGGGGACAGGGAAGTACTATGGCTACACCTTC.

V is TRBV7-2 and J is TRBJ2-3; tentative D call: TRBD1 (6 bases). This CDR3 region has 14 residues. CDR1 is SGHTA and CDR2 is FQGNSA in the germline V gene. V was trimmed by 0 bases and J by 7 bases, leaving 11 bases between them. Here the CDR3 reads CASSLAQGSNTQYF. CDR3 sequence (DNA): TGTGCCAGCAGCTTAGCTCAGGGGTCGAATACGCAGTATTTT.

The J gene is TRBJ2-5, the V gene TRBV25-1; D remains ambiguous. V lost 3 bases, J lost 5 bases, and 10 bases lay in between. CDR1 is MGHDK, CDR2 SYGVNS, per germline. This CDR3 contains 13 residues. CDR3 sequence (DNA): TGTGCCAGCAGTGAGAAATTCAGTGAGACCCAGTACTTC. Protein product: CASSEKFSETQYF.

V is TRBV7-2 and J is TRBJ2-7, with D perhaps TRBD1 (6 bases). Between the trimmed V and J ends, which lost 1 base and 5 bases, there was a span of 12 bases. Germline CDR1 reads SGHTA; CDR2 reads FQGNSA. The CDR3 contains 14 residues. Here the CDR3 DNA reads TGTGCCAGCAGCTTAGTTGGAAGGGGGAACGAGCAGTACTTC. Translating gives CASSLVGRGNEQYF.

This chain links TRBV28 with TRBJ1-3; 7 positions match TRBD1. V shed 4 bases and J 3 bases; nucleotides not matched to a gene: 9. Germline CDR1 and CDR2: MDHEN and SYDVKM. CDR3 length: 16 residues. The CDR3 DNA sequence: TGTGCCAGCAGTTCCGGACAGGCCGGATATGGAAACACCATATATTTT. Its translation is CASSSGQAGYGNTIYF.

V usage is TRBV9 and J usage is TRBJ1-6; no clear D gene. V dropped 4 bases and J dropped 4 bases, with 18 bases sitting between them. The CDR3 extends over 17 amino acids. Germline assignment: CDR1 SGDLS and CDR2 YYNGEE. CDR3 region: CASSPLESSIYNSPLHF. DNA for the CDR3: TGTGCCAGCAGCCCACTGGAGTCCAGTATTTATAATTCACCCCTCCACTTT.

This clone has only a few counts. V is TRBV7-9 and J is TRBJ1-3; possibly TRBD1 for D (6 bases). The CDR3 is 16 residues long. V was trimmed by 4 bases and J by 0 bases, leaving 13 bases between them. Germline CDR1 is SEHNR and CDR2 is FQNEAQ (reference sequence). The CDR3 DNA reads TGTGCCAGCAGCTCGTTGACAGGACTCTCTGGAAACACCATATATTTT. Protein product: CASSSLTGLSGNTIYF.

The genes are TRBV11-1 and TRBJ1-1, with D unresolved. The CDR3 has 13 residues. CDR1 is SGHAT, CDR2 FQDESV, per germline (reference sequence). V was pared by 5 bases and J by 4 bases, with 11 bases between. CDR3 residues: CASSNLVSTEAFF. In DNA, the CDR3 is TGTGCCAGCAGCAACCTAGTCAGCACTGAAGCTTTCTTT.

This clone was detected only once. This chain joins TRBV28 and TRBJ1-2; maybe TRBD1 (6 bases). The CDR3 contains 16 residues. Trimming stripped 3 bases from V and 2 bases from J, with 16 bases between. Germline loops: CDR1 MDHEN, CDR2 SYDVKM. In DNA, the CDR3 is TGTGCCAGCAGTTTTTCGTCCGGGGGGCGAAACTATGGCTACACCTTC. Encoded protein: CASSFSSGGRNYGYTF.

This chain uses TRBV27 with TRBJ1-5; unclear D gene. CDR1 is MNHEY and CDR2 is SMNVEV in the germline V gene (reference sequence). This CDR3 region has 15 residues. V dropped 6 bases and J dropped 4 bases, with 16 bases sitting between them. CDR3 loop: CASRIRGAGNQPQHF. The CDR3, as DNA: TGTGCCAGCAGGATTAGAGGCGCGGGGAATCAGCCCCAGCATTTT.

The chain is built from TRBV7-3 and TRBJ1-2, with 9 bases lining up with TRBD1. The CDR3 runs to 15 residues. Germline CDR1 SGHTA, CDR2 FQGTGA. V lost 6 bases, J lost 8 bases, and 13 bases stayed unmatched. The CDR3 loop reads CASSQTGGARSGYTF. The CDR3 DNA reads TGTGCCAGCAGTCAAACAGGGGGCGCCCGCTCCGGCTACACCTTC.

This chain connects TRBV11-2 to TRBJ2-1, with 12 positions matching TRBD2. After removal of 5 bases from V and 9 bases from J, the junction contained 8 bases not matched to a gene. CDR1 and CDR2 from the germline V gene are SGHAT and FQNNGV. This CDR3 is 15 amino acids long. CDR3 sequence: CASSLTSGRFLEQFF. CDR3 bases: TGTGCCAGCAGCCTTACTAGCGGGAGGTTTCTTGAGCAGTTCTTC.

V gene TRBV7-9 combines with J gene TRBJ2-5; tentatively, D is TRBD2 (7 bases). The length of the CDR3 is 17 residues. CDR1 SEHNR and CDR2 FQNEAQ come from the germline V gene (reference sequence). Trimming removed 5 bases from V and 2 bases from J, with 21 bases in between. The CDR3 sequence: CASSRGWRGPQQETQYF. DNA of the CDR3: TGTGCCAGCAGCCGTGGGTGGCGGGGGCCCCAACAAGAGACCCAGTACTTC.

This rearrangement joins TRBV27 to TRBJ1-1, with D tentatively TRBD1 (5 bases). CDR1 is MNHEY and CDR2 is SMNVEV in the germline V gene (reference sequence). There are 14 residues in the CDR3. V was cut by 0 bases and J by 4 bases, with 9 bases left in between. CDR3: CASSLSRVFTEAFF. The CDR3 coding sequence is TGTGCCAGCAGTTTATCCAGGGTGTTCACTGAAGCTTTCTTT.

Only a few counts were recorded for this clone. The V gene is TRBV6-1, the J gene TRBJ1-5, with no clear D. V lost 1 base, J lost 4 bases, and 14 bases lay in between. The germline V gene encodes CDR1 MNHNS and CDR2 SASEGT. This CDR3 has 16 amino acids. The CDR3: CASSEGAVPNNQPQHF. CDR3 sequence (DNA): TGTGCCAGCAGTGAAGGAGCGGTCCCTAATAATCAGCCCCAGCATTTT.

This chain joins TRBV5-4 and TRBJ2-5; D possibly corresponds to TRBD1 (5 bases). Germline CDR1 is SGHNT and CDR2 is YYREEE (reference sequence). Trimming shortened V by 2 bases and J by 3 bases, and 8 bases separated the two germline ends. The CDR3 is 13 residues long. CDR3 DNA: TGTGCCAGCAGCTTTAGGGGTGAAGAGACCCAGTACTTC. Its translation is CASSFRGEETQYF.

The chain is built from TRBV7-2 and TRBJ2-7; a weak D match, TRBD2 (6 bases). Germline V gives CDR1 SGHTA, CDR2 FQGNSA. With 5 bases removed from V and 3 bases from J, the gap between germline ends came to 17 bases. There are 15 residues in the CDR3. CDR3 amino acids: CASSPGGDLDYEQYF. The CDR3, as DNA: TGTGCCAGCAGCCCAGGAGGGGATTTAGACTACGAGCAGTACTTC. The complete variable domain, with remaining parts taken from reference TRBV7-2 and TRBJ2-7, reads GAGVSQSPSNKVTEKGKDVELRCDPISGHTALYWYRQSLGQGLEFLIYFQGNSAPDKSGLPSDRFSAERTGGSVSTLTIQRTQQEDSAVYLCASSPGGDLDYEQYFGPGTRLTVT.

This chain connects TRBV5-1 to TRBJ1-5; 7 bases fit TRBD1. The V and J ends lost 3 bases and 5 bases, in that order; junction bases with no gene match: 2. Per the germline V gene, CDR1 is SGHRS and CDR2 is YFSETQ. This CDR3 has 13 amino acids. The CDR3 DNA is TGCGCCAGCAGCTCCCAGGGGGATCAGCCCCAGCATTTT. Its translation: CASSSQGDQPQHF.

The chain couples TRBV7-2 to TRBJ1-4; 10 positions match TRBD1. Germline V gene data show CDR1 as SGHTA and CDR2 as FQGNSA. The CDR3 is 15 amino acids. After removal of 2 bases from V and 8 bases from J, the junction contained 5 bases not matched to a gene. CDR3 DNA sequence: TGTGCCAGCAGCTTATCCGGGACAGGGGTCGAAAAACTGTTTTTT. Protein product: CASSLSGTGVEKLFF.

V gene TRBV5-1 combines with J gene TRBJ2-7; D may be TRBD2 (5 bases). The CDR3 length is 14 residues. Trimming took 4 bases from V and 3 from J, leaving 14 bases between them. Germline CDR1 is SGHRS and CDR2 is YFSETQ. Written as DNA, the CDR3 is TGCGCCAGCAGCCCGGGCTCCGGGGACTACGAGCAGTACTTC. The encoded protein is CASSPGSGDYEQYF.

The rearrangement uses TRBV6-2 or TRBV6-3 and TRBJ2-7; D is unclear. Trimming took off 5 bases at V and 0 bases at J, with 14 bases between the two ends. Germline V CDR1 and CDR2: MNHEY, SVGEGT. This CDR3 region has 15 residues. CDR3 in amino acids: CASSNTDPYSYEQYF. CDR3 in DNA: TGTGCCAGCAGTAATACAGATCCCTACTCCTACGAGCAGTACTTC.